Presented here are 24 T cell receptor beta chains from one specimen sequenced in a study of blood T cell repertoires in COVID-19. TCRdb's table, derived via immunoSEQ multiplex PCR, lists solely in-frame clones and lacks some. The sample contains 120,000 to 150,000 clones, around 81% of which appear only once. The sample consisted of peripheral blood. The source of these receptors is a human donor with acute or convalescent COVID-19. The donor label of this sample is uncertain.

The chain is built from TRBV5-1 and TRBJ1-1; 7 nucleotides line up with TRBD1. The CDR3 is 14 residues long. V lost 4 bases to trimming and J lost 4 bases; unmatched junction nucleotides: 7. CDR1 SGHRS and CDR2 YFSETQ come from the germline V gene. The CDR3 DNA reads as TGCGCCAGCAGCCCATGGACAGGACCCACTGAAGCTTTCTTT. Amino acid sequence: CASSPWTGPTEAFF.

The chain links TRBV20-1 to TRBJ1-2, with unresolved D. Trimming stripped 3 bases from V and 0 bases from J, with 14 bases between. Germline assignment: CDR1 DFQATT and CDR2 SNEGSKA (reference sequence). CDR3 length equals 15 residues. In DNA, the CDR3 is TGCAGTGCTAGTCGACTCGAGACTTCTAACTATGGCTACACCTTC. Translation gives CSASRLETSNYGYTF.

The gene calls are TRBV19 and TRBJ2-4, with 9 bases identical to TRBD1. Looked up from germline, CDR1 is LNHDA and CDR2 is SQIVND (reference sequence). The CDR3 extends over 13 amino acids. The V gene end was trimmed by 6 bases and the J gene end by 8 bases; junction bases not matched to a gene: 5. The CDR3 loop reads CASSTTGGDIQYF. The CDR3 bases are TGTGCCAGTAGCACGACAGGGGGGGACATTCAGTACTTC.

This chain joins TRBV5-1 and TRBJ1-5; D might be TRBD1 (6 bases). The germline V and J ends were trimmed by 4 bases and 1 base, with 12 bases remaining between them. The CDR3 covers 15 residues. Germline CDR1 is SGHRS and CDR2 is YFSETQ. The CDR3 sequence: CASSPGTQSNQPQHF. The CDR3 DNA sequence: TGCGCCAGCAGCCCCGGGACACAGAGCAATCAGCCCCAGCATTTT. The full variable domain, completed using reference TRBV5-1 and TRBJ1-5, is KAGVTQTPRYLIKTRGQQVTLSCSPISGHRSVSWYQQTPGQGLQFLFEYFSETQRNKGNFPGRFSGRQFSNSRSEMNVSTLELGDSALYLCASSPGTQSNQPQHFGDGTRLSIL.

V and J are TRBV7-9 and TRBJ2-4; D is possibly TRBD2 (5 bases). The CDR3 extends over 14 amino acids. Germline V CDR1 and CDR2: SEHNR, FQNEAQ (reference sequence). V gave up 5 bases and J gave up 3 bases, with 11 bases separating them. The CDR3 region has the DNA TGTGCCAGCAGCCTGCGGACTGACAAAAACATTCAGTACTTC. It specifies CASSLRTDKNIQYF.

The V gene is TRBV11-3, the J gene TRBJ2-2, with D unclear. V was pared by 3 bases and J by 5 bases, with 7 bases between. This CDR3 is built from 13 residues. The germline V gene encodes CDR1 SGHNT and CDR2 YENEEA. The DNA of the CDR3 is TGTGCCAGCAGCTTTTCCAGGACCGGGGAGCTGTTTTTT. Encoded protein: CASSFSRTGELFF.

Written as DNA, the CDR3 is TGTGCCAGCAGGGGCAATAGCAATCAGCCCCAGCATTTT. It translates to CASRGNSNQPQHF. V gene TRBV2 combines with J gene TRBJ1-5; no clear D. CDR1 is SNHLY, CDR2 FYNNEI, per germline. This CDR3 spans 13 amino acids. V was shortened by 6 bases and J by 0 bases, with 6 bases between the two germline ends.

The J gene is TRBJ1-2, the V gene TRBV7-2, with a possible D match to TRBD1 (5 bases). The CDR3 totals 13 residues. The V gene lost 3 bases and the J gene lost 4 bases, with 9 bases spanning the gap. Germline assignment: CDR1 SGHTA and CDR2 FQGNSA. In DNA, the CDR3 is TGTGCCAGCAGCTTGGGGAGGGGCTATGGCTACACCTTC. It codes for CASSLGRGYGYTF.

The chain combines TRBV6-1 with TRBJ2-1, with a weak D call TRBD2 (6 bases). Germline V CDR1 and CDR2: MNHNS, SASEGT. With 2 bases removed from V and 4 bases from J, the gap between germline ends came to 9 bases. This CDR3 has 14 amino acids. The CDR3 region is CASSERGFYNEQFF. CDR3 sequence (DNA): TGTGCCAGCAGTGAACGGGGGTTTTACAATGAGCAGTTCTTC.

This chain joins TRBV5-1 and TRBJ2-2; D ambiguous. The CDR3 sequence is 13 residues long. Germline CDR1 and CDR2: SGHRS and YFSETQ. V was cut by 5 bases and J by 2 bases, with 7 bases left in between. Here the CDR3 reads CASSNLNTGELFF. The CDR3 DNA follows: TGCGCCAGCAGTAACCTAAACACCGGGGAGCTGTTTTTT.

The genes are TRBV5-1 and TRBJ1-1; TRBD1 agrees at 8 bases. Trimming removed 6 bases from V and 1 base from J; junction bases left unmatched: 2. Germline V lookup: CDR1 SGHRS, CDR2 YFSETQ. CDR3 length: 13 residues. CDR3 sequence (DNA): TGCGCCAGCAACGGACAGGGGAACACTGAAGCTTTCTTT. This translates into CASNGQGNTEAFF.

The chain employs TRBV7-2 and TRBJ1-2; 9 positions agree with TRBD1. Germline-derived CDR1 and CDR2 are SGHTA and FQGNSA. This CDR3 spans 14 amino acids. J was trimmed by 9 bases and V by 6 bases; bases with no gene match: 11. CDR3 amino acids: CASRSGQGTESYTF. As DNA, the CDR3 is TGTGCCAGCAGATCCGGACAGGGGACAGAGAGCTACACCTTC. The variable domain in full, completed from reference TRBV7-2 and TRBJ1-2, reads GAGVSQSPSNKVTEKGKDVELRCDPISGHTALYWYRQSLGQGLEFLIYFQGNSAPDKSGLPSDRFSAERTGGSVSTLTIQRTQQEDSAVYLCASRSGQGTESYTFGSGTRLTVV.

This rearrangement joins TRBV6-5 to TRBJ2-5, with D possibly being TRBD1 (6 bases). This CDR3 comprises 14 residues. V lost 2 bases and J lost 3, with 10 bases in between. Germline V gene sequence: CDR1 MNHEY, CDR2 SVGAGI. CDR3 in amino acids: CASSYLTGKETQYF. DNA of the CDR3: TGTGCCAGCAGTTACCTGACAGGTAAAGAGACCCAGTACTTC.

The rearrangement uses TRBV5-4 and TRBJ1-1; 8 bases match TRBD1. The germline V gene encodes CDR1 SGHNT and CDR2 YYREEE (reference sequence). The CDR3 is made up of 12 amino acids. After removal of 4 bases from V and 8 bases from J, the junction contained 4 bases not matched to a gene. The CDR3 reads CASSLQGAEAFF. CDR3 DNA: TGTGCCAGCAGCCTCCAGGGGGCGGAAGCTTTCTTT.

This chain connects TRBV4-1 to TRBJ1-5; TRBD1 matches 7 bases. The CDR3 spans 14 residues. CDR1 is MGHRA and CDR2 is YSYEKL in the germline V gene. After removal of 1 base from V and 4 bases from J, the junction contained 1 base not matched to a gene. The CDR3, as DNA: TGCGCCAGCAGCCAAGGACAGGGAAATCAGCCCCAGCATTTT. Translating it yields CASSQGQGNQPQHF.

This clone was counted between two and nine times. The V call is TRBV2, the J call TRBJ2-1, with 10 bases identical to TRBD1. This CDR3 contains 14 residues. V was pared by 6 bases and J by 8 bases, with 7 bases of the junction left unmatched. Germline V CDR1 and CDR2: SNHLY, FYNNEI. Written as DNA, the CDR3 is TGTGCCAGCAGCCGGGACAGGGGCCGGGATGAGCAGTTCTTC. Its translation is CASSRDRGRDEQFF.

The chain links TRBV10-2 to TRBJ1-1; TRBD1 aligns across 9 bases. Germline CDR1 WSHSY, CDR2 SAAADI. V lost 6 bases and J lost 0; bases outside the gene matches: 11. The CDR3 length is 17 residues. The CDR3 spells CASSRPGTGNLNTEAFF. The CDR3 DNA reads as TGCGCCAGCAGCCGTCCCGGGACAGGGAACTTGAACACTGAAGCTTTCTTT.

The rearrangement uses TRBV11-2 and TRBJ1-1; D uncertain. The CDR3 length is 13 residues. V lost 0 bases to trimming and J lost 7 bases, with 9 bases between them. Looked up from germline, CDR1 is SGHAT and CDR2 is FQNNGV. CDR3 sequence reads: CASSLEIGIEAFF. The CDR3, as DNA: TGTGCCAGCAGCTTAGAGATCGGGATTGAAGCTTTCTTT.

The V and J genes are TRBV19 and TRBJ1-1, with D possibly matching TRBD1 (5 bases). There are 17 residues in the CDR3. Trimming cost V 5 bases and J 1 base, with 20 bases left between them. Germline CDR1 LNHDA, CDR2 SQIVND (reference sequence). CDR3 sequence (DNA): TGTGCCAGTAGTGCCCGGGGGAGGGTGATTGAGAACACTGAAGCTTTCTTT. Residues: CASSARGRVIENTEAFF. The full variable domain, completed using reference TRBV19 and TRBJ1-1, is DGGITQSPKYLFRKEGQNVTLSCEQNLNHDAMYWYRQDPGQGLRLIYYSQIVNDFQKGDIAEGYSVSREKKESFPLTVTSAQKNPTAFYLCASSARGRVIENTEAFFGQGTRLTVV.

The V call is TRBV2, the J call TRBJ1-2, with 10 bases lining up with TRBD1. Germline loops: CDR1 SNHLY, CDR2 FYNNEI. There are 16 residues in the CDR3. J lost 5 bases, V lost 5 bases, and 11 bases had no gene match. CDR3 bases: TGTGCCAGCAGTCGGACAGGGGGTCACCTTCTTTATGGCTACACCTTC. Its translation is CASSRTGGHLLYGYTF.

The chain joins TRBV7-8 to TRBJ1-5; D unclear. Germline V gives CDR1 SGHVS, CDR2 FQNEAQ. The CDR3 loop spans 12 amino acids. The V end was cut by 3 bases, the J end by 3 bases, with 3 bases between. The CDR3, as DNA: TGTGCCAGCAGCTTTCTCAATCAGCCCCAGCATTTT. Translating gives CASSFLNQPQHF.

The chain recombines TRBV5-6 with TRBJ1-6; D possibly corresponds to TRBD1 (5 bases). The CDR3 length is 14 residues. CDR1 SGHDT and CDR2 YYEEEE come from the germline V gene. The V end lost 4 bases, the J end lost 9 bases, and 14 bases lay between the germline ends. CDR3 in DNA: TGTGCCAGCAGCGGGGCCGTGGGAGGTTCACCCCTCCACTTT. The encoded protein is CASSGAVGGSPLHF. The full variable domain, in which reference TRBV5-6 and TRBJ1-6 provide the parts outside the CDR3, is DAGVTQSPTHLIKTRGQQVTLRCSPKSGHDTVSWYQQALGQGPQFIFQYYEEEERQRGNFPDRFSGHQFPNYSSELNVNALLLGDSALYLCASSGAVGGSPLHFGNGTRLTVT.

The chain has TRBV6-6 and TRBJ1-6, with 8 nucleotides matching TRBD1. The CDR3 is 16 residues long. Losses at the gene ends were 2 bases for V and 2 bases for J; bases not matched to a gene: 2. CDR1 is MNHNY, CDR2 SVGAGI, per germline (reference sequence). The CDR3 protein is CASSYTTGAYNSPLHF. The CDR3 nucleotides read TGTGCCAGCAGTTACACGACAGGGGCCTATAATTCACCCCTCCACTTT.

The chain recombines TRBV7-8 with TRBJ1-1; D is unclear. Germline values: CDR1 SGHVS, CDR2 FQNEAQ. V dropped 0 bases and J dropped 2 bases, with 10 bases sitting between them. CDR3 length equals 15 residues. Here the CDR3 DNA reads TGTGCCAGCAGCTTAGCGGGTACAGATAACACTGAAGCTTTCTTT. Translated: CASSLAGTDNTEAFF.